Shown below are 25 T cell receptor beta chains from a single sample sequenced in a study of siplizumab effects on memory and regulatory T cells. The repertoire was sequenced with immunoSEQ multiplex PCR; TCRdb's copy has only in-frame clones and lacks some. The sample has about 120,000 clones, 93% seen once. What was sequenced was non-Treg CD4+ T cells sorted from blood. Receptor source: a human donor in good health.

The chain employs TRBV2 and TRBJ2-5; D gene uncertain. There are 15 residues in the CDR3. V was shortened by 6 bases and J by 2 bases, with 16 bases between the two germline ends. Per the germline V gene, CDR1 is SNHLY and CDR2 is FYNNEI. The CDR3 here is CASRAGGQVQETQYF. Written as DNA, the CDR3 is TGTGCCAGCAGGGCCGGTGGGCAGGTTCAAGAGACCCAGTACTTC. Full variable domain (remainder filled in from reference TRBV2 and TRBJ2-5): EPEVTQTPSHQVTQMGQEVILRCVPISNHLYFYWYRQILGQKVEFLVSFYNNEISEKSEIFDDQFSVERPDGSNFTLKIRSTKLEDSAMYFCASRAGGQVQETQYFGPGTRLLVL.

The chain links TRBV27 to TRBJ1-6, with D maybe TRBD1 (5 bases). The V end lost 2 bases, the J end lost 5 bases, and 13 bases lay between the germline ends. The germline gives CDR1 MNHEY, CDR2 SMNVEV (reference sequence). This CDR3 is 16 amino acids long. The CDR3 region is CASSLGGQGHNSPLHF. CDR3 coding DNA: TGTGCCAGCAGTTTAGGAGGCCAGGGACATAATTCACCCCTCCACTTT.

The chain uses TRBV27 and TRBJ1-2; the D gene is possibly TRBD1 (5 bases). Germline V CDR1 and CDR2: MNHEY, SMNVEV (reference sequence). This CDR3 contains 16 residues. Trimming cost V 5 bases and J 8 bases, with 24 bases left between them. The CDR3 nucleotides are TGTGCCAGCAGTCCGATTCCGATTTACCAGGGTCGGGGCTACACCTTC. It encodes CASSPIPIYQGRGYTF.

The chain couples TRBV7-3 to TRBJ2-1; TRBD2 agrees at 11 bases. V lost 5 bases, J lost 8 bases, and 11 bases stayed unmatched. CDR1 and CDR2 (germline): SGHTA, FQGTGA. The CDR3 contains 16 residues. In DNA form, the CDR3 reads TGTGCCAGCAGCCCCCTTCCTAGCGGGGGGCCGGATGAGCAGTTCTTC. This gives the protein CASSPLPSGGPDEQFF.

The CDR3 DNA reads TGTGCCAGCAGTTACTCACTCGAGAGTCAGCCCCAGCATTTT. Encoded protein: CASSYSLESQPQHF. This chain links TRBV6-6 with TRBJ1-5; D remains unclear. V gave up 0 bases and J gave up 6 bases, with 9 bases separating them. Germline-derived CDR1 and CDR2 are MNHNY and SVGAGI (reference sequence). The CDR3 has 14 residues.

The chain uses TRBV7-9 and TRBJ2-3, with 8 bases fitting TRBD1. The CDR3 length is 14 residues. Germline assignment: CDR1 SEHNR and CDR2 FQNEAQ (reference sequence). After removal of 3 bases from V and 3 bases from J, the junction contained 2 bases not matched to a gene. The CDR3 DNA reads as TGTGCCAGCAGCTTGGGACAGGCGACAGATACGCAGTATTTT. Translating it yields CASSLGQATDTQYF.

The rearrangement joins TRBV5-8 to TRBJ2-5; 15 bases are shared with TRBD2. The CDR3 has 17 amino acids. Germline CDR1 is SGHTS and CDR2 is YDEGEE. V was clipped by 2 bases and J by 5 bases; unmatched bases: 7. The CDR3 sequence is CASSLGTSGGSGETQYF. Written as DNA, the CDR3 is TGTGCCAGCAGCTTAGGGACTAGCGGGGGGTCGGGTGAGACCCAGTACTTC. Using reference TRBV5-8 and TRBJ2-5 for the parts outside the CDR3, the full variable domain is EAGVTQSPTHLIKTRGQQATLRCSPISGHTSVYWYQQALGLGLQFLLWYDEGEERNRGNFPPRFSGRQFPNYSSELNVNALELEDSALYLCASSLGTSGGSGETQYFGPGTRLLVL.

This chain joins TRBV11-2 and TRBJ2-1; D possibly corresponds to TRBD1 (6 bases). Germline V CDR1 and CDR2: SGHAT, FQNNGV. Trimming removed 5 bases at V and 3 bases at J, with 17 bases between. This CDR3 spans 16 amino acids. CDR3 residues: CASSRNGQYIYNEQFF. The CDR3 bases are TGTGCCAGCAGCCGGAATGGACAGTATATCTACAATGAGCAGTTCTTC.

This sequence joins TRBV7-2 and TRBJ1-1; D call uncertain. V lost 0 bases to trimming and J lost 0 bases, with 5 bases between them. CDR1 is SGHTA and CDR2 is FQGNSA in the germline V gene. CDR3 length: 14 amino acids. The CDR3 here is CASSLAGLNTEAFF. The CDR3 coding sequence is TGTGCCAGCAGCTTAGCAGGACTGAACACTGAAGCTTTCTTT.

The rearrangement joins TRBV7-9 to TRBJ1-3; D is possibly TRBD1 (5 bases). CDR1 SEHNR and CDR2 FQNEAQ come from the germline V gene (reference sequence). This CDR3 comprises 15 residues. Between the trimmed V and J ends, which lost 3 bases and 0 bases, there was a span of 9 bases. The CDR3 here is CASSLLGTSGNTIYF. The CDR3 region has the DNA TGTGCCAGCAGCTTGTTAGGGACCTCTGGAAACACCATATATTTT.

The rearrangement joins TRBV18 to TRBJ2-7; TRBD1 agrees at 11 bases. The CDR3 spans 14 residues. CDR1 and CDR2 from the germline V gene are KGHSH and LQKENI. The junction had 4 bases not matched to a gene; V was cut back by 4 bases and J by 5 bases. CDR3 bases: TGTGCCAGCTCACTATGGACAGGGGGCAACGAGCAGTACTTC. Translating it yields CASSLWTGGNEQYF.

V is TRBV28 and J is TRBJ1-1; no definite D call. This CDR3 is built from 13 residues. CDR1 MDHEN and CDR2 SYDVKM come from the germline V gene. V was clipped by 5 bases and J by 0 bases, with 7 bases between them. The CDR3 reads CASSTTLNTEAFF. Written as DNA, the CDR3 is TGTGCCAGCAGTACGACACTGAACACTGAAGCTTTCTTT.

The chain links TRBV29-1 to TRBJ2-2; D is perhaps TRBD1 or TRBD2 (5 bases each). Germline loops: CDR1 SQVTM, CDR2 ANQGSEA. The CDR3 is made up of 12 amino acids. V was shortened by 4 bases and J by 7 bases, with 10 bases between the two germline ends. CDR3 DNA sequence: TGCAGCGTTGGGGACGTCGTCGGGGAGCTGTTTTTT. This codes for CSVGDVVGELFF.

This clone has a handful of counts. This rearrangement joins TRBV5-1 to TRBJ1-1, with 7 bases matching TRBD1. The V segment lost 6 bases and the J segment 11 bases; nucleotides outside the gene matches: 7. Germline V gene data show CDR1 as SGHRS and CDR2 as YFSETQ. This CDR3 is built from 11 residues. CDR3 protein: CASNTGEMAFF. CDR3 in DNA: TGCGCCAGCAACACAGGGGAGATGGCTTTCTTT.

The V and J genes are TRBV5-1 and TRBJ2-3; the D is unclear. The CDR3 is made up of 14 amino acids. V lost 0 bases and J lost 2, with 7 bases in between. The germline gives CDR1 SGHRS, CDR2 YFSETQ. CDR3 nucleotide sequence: TGCGCCAGCAGCTTGGCCGGATCCACAGATACGCAGTATTTT. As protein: CASSLAGSTDTQYF.

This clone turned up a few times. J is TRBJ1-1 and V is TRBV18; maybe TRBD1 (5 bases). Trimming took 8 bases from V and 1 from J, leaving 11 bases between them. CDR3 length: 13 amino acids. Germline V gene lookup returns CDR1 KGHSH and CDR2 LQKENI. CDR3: CASTQGTNTEAFF. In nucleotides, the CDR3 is TGTGCCAGCACACAAGGGACGAACACTGAAGCTTTCTTT.

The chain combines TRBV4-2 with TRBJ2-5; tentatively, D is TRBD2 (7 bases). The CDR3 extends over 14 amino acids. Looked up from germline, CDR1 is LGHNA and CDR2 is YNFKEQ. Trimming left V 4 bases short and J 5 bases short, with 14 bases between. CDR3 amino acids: CASSPRGGPETQYF. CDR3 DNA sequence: TGTGCCAGCAGCCCGAGGGGGGGCCCGGAGACCCAGTACTTC.

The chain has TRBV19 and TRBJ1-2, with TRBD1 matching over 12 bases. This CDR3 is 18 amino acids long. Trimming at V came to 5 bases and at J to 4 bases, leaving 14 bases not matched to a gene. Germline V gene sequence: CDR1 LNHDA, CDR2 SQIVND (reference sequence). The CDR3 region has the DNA TGTGCCAGTAGTCTCGGGAGGGGACAGGGGGCGCTTGGCTATGGCTACACCTTC. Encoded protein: CASSLGRGQGALGYGYTF.

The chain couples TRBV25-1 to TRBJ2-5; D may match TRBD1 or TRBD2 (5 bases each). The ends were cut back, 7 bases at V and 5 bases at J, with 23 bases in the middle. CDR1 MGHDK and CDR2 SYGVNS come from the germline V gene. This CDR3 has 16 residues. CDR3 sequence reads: CASKPPGPLGWETQYF. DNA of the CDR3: TGTGCCAGCAAACCCCCGGGACCACTCGGGTGGGAGACCCAGTACTTC.

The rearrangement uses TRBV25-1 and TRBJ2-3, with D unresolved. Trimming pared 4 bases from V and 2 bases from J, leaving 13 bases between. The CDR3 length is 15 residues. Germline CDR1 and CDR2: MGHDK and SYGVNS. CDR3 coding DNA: TGTGCCAGCAGTGTGGGCAGACAATCCACAGATACGCAGTATTTT. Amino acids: CASSVGRQSTDTQYF.

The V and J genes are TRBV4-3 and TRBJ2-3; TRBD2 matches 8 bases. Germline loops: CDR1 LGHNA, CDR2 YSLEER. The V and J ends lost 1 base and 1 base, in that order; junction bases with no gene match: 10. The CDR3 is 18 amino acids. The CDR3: CASSQVPGTRGGTDTQYF. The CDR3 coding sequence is TGCGCCAGCAGCCAAGTCCCCGGGACGCGGGGGGGCACAGATACGCAGTATTTT.

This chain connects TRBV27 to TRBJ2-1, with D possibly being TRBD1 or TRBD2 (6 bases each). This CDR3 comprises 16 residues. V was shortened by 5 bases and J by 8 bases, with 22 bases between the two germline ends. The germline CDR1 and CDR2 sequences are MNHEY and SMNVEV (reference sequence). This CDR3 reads CASSQIRAGRGDEQFF. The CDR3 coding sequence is TGTGCCAGCAGTCAAATAAGGGCGGGTAGGGGGGATGAGCAGTTCTTC.

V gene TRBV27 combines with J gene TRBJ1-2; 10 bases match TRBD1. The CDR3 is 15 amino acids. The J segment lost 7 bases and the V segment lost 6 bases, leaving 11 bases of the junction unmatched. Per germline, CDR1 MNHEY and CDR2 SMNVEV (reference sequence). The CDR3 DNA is TGTGCCAGCAGCCGCGACAGGGGGCAAAAAGGTGGCTACACCTTC. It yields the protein CASSRDRGQKGGYTF.

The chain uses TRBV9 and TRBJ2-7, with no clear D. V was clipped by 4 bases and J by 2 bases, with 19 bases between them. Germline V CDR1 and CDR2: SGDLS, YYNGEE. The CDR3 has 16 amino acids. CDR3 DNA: TGTGCCAGCAGCTCCCCCCTTTCGGGTGAAGCCTACGAGCAGTACTTC. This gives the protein CASSSPLSGEAYEQYF.

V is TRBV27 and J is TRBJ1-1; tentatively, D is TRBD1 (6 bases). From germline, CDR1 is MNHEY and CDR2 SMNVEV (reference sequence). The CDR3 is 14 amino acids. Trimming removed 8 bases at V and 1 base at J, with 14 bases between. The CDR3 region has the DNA TGTGCCAGCTTGAGCAGGGGAACGAACACTGAAGCTTTCTTT. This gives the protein CASLSRGTNTEAFF.